A single sample is the source of the 17 T cell receptor beta chains below, sequenced in a study of cytomegalovirus exposure and HLA in healthy donors. The study ran its PCR with 60 Vbeta and 13 Jbeta primers. Only in-frame clones appear in the TCRdb table, and some are missing; sequencing was by immunoSEQ multiplex PCR. Seen here are roughly 150,000 clones, about 71% observed once, and the top ten hold around 1.9%. The sequenced sample consisted of PBMCs. These receptors were collected from a woman aged 60-75 years in good health and CMV-seropositive.

The chain carries TRBV28 and TRBJ2-5, with a weak D call TRBD1 (5 bases). Germline V gene sequence: CDR1 MDHEN, CDR2 SYDVKM. This CDR3 region has 14 residues. The ends were cut back, 5 bases at V and 1 base at J, with 11 bases in the middle. CDR3 protein: CASSLQGLQETQYF. The CDR3 nucleotides read TGTGCCAGCAGTCTGCAGGGTCTCCAAGAGACCCAGTACTTC.

The chain has TRBV15 and TRBJ1-4; a weak D match, TRBD1 (5 bases). In germline, CDR1 is LNHNV, CDR2 YYDKDF (reference sequence). The CDR3 is 13 amino acids. Trimming took 1 base from V and 6 from J, leaving 6 bases between them. CDR3 nucleotides: TGTGCCACCAGCAGAGGGGGGGATGAAAAACTGTTTTTT. This codes for CATSRGGDEKLFF.

This chain uses TRBV6-5 with TRBJ1-2; 8 positions agree with TRBD1. This CDR3 has 15 residues. Germline-derived CDR1 and CDR2 are MNHEY and SVGAGI. Trimming removed 5 bases from V and 3 bases from J; junction bases left unmatched: 8. The CDR3: CASSPQQGEDYGYTF. For the CDR3, the DNA is TGTGCCAGCAGTCCCCAACAGGGGGAGGACTATGGCTACACCTTC.

This clone occurred a few times. The chain uses TRBV18 and TRBJ2-2; 9 bases are shared with TRBD1. CDR3 size: 15 residues. Losses at the gene ends were 3 bases for V and 3 bases for J; bases not matched to a gene: 2. The germline gives CDR1 KGHSH, CDR2 LQKENI. CDR3 nucleotide sequence: TGTGCCAGCTCACCGCGGACAGGGGACACCGGGGAGCTGTTTTTT. It yields the protein CASSPRTGDTGELFF.

The rearrangement links TRBV7-3 to TRBJ2-5, with 10 bases aligning to TRBD2. CDR1 and CDR2 (germline): SGHTA, FQGTGA. J gave up 5 bases and V 5 bases, and 11 bases lay outside the gene matches. The CDR3 contains 16 residues. CDR3 nucleotide sequence: TGTGCCAGCAGCGCTGGAAGACTAGCGGGTTCGGAGACCCAGTACTTC. It translates to CASSAGRLAGSETQYF.

This clone was picked up a small number of times. The same CDR3 also results from other DNA sequences found in this sample. The gene calls are TRBV28 and TRBJ1-1, with D uncertain. Per the germline V gene, CDR1 is MDHEN and CDR2 is SYDVKM. The CDR3 runs to 11 residues. V was shortened by 4 bases and J by 3 bases, with 3 bases between the two germline ends. This chain's CDR3 is CASSSYTEAFF. In DNA form, the CDR3 reads TGTGCCAGCAGTTCCTACACTGAAGCTTTCTTT.

This clone was found a few times. The V and J genes are TRBV7-9 and TRBJ1-1, with D perhaps TRBD1 (5 bases). Germline values: CDR1 SEHNR, CDR2 FQNEAQ (reference sequence). This CDR3 comprises 15 residues. Deletions cut 5 bases from V and 0 bases from J, with 13 bases between. The CDR3 region is CASSRDRSMNTEAFF. In nucleotides, the CDR3 is TGTGCCAGCAGCCGTGACAGAAGCATGAACACTGAAGCTTTCTTT.

This clone was counted between two and nine times. The chain uses TRBV6-1 and TRBJ2-2, with TRBD1 matching 7 bases. The junction had 5 bases not matched to a gene; V was cut back by 6 bases and J by 1 base. Germline CDR1 and CDR2: MNHNS and SASEGT. The CDR3 has 15 residues. The CDR3 sequence is CASRETGLNTGELFF. For the CDR3, the DNA is TGTGCCAGCAGGGAGACAGGGTTGAACACCGGGGAGCTGTTTTTT.

The chain uses TRBV27 and TRBJ2-3; 8 nucleotides match TRBD1. There are 15 residues in the CDR3. The V gene's germline CDR1 is MNHEY and CDR2 SMNVEV (reference sequence). The V segment lost 7 bases and the J segment 4 bases; nucleotides outside the gene matches: 10. The DNA of the CDR3 is TGTGCCAGCACCCAAGGACAGGGTTGGGCAGATACGCAGTATTTT. Protein: CASTQGQGWADTQYF.

V gene TRBV2 combines with J gene TRBJ2-5, with 9 positions matching TRBD2. From germline, CDR1 is SNHLY and CDR2 FYNNEI. With 6 bases clipped from V and 2 bases from J, the junction kept 4 bases outside the gene matches. CDR3 length: 14 residues. The CDR3, as DNA: TGTGCCAGCAGCCTTAGCGGGAGTCAAGAGACCCAGTACTTC. This translates into CASSLSGSQETQYF.

The chain is built from TRBV4-1 and TRBJ2-6; D gene uncertain. V was shortened by 5 bases and J by 0 bases, with 11 bases between the two germline ends. The CDR3 is 16 amino acids. Germline CDR1 MGHRA, CDR2 YSYEKL. This CDR3 is CASSALLSSGANVLTF. The CDR3 DNA reads TGCGCCAGCAGCGCCCTATTGAGCTCTGGGGCCAACGTCCTGACTTTC.

The chain joins TRBV30 to TRBJ1-5; no firm D call. The CDR3 runs to 14 residues. From germline, CDR1 is GTSNPN and CDR2 SVGIG (reference sequence). V was cut by 4 bases and J by 0 bases, with 10 bases left in between. DNA for the CDR3: TGTGCCTGGACCTTGACACATAGCAATCAGCCCCAGCATTTT. Translation: CAWTLTHSNQPQHF.

This clone was observed a handful of times. This sequence joins TRBV2 and TRBJ1-2; the D gene is possibly TRBD1 (5 bases). V was pared by 3 bases and J by 7 bases, with 15 bases between. CDR1 is SNHLY and CDR2 is FYNNEI in the germline V gene. This CDR3 region has 14 residues. The CDR3 here is CASSDSSWQGGYTF. CDR3 bases: TGTGCCAGCAGTGATTCCTCTTGGCAGGGTGGCTACACCTTC.

The chain carries TRBV5-4 and TRBJ1-5; 11 nucleotides line up with TRBD1. This CDR3 has 15 amino acids. Germline trimming cut 3 bases from V and 4 bases from J; bases unmatched to any gene: 3. Germline V gene sequence: CDR1 SGHNT, CDR2 YYREEE (reference sequence). The CDR3 bases are TGTGCCAGCAGCTCCGGGACAGGGGGGAATCAGCCCCAGCATTTT. Protein sequence: CASSSGTGGNQPQHF.

Remarks on this clone: The junction shows a germline mismatch at one end, possibly a read error. CDR3 sequence (DNA): TGTACCAGCAGCGTAAGACTAGCGGGAGGACGGGAGCAGTACTTC. Protein: CTSSVRLAGGREQYF. This chain uses TRBV5-8 with TRBJ2-7, with 13 bases fitting TRBD2. Looked up from germline, CDR1 is SGHTS and CDR2 is YDEGEE. The CDR3 has 15 residues.

This clone came up once. The chain is built from TRBV18 and TRBJ1-4; the D gene is possibly TRBD1 (5 bases). CDR1 and CDR2 (germline): KGHSH, LQKENI. The CDR3 is 15 residues long. Trimming shortened V by 3 bases and J by 8 bases, and 16 bases separated the two germline ends. The CDR3 DNA reads as TGTGCCAGCTCACCTGAGGAGGGGTTCTACGAAAAACTGTTTTTT. As protein: CASSPEEGFYEKLFF.

The genes are TRBV28 and TRBJ1-4; TRBD1 matches 7 bases. Germline loops: CDR1 MDHEN, CDR2 SYDVKM. The CDR3 is 15 amino acids. The V segment lost 3 bases and the J segment 4 bases; nucleotides outside the gene matches: 5. The CDR3 is CASSLPTGFNEKLFF. CDR3 coding DNA: TGTGCCAGCAGTTTGCCGACAGGGTTTAATGAAAAACTGTTTTTT.